The clone carrying this T cell receptor (beta chain) showed up just once. Its antigen remains unknown. The record originates from a study of shared clonotypes between healthy human individuals. TCRdb's table, derived via immunoSEQ multiplex PCR, lists solely in-frame clones and lacks some. The data contain over 2 million clones, about 95% of them singletons. CD45RO-negative, CCR7-selected cells formed the naive CD8 fraction, which excluded terminally differentiated effector memory CD45RA+ cells. Caucasian adults residing in Nashville, Tennessee made up all the donors. Findings of the study overall: In a few donors, approximately 5% of naive CD4 clonotypes appeared in common. Memory subsets generally showed smaller estimated richness than naive subsets did. Sampling involved blood alone; tissue repertoires likely differ.

The germline gives CDR1 MNHEY, CDR2 SMNVEV (reference sequence). Deletions cut 6 bases from V and 1 base from J, with 15 bases between. The CDR3 is made up of 15 amino acids. The chain links TRBV27 to TRBJ1-1; no firm D call. The sequence came from a young man in good health. The material sequenced was naive CD8+ T cells sorted from blood. This CDR3 reads CASSSHPPGNTEAFF. CDR3 DNA: TGTGCCAGCAGCTCACACCCCCCGGGGAACACTGAAGCTTTCTTT.